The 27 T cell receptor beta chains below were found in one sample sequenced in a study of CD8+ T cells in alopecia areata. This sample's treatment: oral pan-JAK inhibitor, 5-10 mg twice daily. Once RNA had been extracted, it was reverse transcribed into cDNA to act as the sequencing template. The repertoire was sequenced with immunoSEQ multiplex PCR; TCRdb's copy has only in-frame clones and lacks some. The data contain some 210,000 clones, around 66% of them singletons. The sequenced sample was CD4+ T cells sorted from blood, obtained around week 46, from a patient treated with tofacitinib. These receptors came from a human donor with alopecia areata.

CDR3 DNA: TGTGCCAGCAGTCCCTCAGTCAATCAGCCCCAGCATTTT. It yields the protein CASSPSVNQPQHF. The chain carries TRBV6-6 and TRBJ1-5; no definite D call. This CDR3 contains 13 residues. V was trimmed by 5 bases and J by 3 bases, leaving 8 bases between them. The germline gives CDR1 MNHNY, CDR2 SVGAGI (reference sequence).

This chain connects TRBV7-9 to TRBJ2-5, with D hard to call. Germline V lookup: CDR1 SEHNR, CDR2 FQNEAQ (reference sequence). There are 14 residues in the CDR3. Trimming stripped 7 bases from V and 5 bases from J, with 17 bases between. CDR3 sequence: CASNYNGVGETQYF. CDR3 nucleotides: TGTGCCAGCAACTATAATGGGGTCGGCGAGACCCAGTACTTC.

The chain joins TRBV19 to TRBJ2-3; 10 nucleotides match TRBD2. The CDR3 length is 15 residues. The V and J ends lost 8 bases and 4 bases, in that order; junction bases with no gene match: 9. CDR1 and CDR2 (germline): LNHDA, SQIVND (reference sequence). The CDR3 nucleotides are TGTGCCAGTCAACTTAGCGGGGGGACCGCAGATACGCAGTATTTT. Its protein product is CASQLSGGTADTQYF.

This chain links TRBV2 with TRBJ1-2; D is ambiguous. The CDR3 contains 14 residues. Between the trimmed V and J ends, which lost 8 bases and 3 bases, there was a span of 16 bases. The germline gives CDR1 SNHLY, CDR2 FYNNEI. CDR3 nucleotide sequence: TGTGCCAGCCGACCAGTCCACGAGTACTATGGCTACACCTTC. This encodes CASRPVHEYYGYTF.

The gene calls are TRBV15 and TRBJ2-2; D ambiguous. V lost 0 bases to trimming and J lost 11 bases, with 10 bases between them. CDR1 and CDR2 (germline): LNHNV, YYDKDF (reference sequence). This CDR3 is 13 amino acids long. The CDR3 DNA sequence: TGTGCCACCAGCAGAGATTCGGAGCCTGAGCTGTTTTTT. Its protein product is CATSRDSEPELFF. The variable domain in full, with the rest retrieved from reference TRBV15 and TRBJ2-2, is DAMVIQNPRYQVTQFGKPVTLSCSQTLNHNVMYWYQQKSSQAPKLLFHYYDKDFNNEADTPDNFQSRRPNTSFCFLDIRSPGLGDTAMYLCATSRDSEPELFFGEGSRLTVL.

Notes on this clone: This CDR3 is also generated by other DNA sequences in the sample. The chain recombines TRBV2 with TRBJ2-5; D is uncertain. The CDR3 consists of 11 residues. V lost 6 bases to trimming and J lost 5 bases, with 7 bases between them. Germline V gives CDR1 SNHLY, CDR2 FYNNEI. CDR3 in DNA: TGTGCCAGCAGGCTAAGGGAGACCCAGTACTTC. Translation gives CASRLRETQYF.

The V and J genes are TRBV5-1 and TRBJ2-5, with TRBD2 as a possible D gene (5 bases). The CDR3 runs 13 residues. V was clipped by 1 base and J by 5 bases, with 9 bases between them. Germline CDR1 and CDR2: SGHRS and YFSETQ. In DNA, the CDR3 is TGCGCCAGCAGCTTGCTAGCTGAGGAGACCCAGTACTTC. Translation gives CASSLLAEETQYF. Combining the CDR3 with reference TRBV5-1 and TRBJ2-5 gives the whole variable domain KAGVTQTPRYLIKTRGQQVTLSCSPISGHRSVSWYQQTPGQGLQFLFEYFSETQRNKGNFPGRFSGRQFSNSRSEMNVSTLELGDSALYLCASSLLAEETQYFGPGTRLLVL.

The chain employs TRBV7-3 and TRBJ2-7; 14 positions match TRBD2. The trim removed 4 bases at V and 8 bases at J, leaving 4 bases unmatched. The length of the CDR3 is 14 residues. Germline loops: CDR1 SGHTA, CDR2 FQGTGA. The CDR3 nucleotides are TGTGCCAGCAGCTCGGGACTAGCGGGGGAGCAGCAGTACTTC. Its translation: CASSSGLAGEQQYF.

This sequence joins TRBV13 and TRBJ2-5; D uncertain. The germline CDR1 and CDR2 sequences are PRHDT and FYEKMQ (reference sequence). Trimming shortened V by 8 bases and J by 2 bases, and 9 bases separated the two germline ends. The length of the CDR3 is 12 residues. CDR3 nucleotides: TGTGCCAGCCCGGTTACGCAAGAGACCCAGTACTTC. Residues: CASPVTQETQYF.

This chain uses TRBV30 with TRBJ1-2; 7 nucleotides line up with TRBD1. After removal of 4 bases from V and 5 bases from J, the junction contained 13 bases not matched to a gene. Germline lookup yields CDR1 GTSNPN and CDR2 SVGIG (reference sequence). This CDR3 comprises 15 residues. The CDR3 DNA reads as TGTGCCTGGAAGTTAGGGGCCAGGGGGTATTATGGCTACACCTTC. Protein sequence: CAWKLGARGYYGYTF.

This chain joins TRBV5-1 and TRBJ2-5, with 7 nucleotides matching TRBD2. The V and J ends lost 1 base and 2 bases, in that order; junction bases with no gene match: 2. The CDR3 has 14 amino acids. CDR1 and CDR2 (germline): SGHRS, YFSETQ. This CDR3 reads CASSLPGGQETQYF. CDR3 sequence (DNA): TGCGCCAGCAGCTTGCCGGGAGGTCAAGAGACCCAGTACTTC. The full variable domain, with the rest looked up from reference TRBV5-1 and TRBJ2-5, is KAGVTQTPRYLIKTRGQQVTLSCSPISGHRSVSWYQQTPGQGLQFLFEYFSETQRNKGNFPGRFSGRQFSNSRSEMNVSTLELGDSALYLCASSLPGGQETQYFGPGTRLLVL.

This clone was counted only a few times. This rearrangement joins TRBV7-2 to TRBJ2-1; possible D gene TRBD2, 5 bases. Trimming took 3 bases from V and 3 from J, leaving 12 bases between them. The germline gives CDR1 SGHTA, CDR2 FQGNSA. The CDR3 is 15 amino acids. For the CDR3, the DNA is TGTGCCAGCAGCTTGGAGGCTTTAGGCTACAATGAGCAGTTCTTC. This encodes CASSLEALGYNEQFF.

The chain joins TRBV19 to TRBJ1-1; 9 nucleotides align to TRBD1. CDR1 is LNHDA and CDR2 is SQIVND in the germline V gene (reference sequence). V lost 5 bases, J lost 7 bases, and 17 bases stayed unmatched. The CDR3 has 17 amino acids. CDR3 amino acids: CASSDRDRVLAPGEAFF. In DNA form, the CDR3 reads TGTGCCAGTAGTGACCGGGACAGGGTTCTAGCGCCGGGTGAAGCTTTCTTT.

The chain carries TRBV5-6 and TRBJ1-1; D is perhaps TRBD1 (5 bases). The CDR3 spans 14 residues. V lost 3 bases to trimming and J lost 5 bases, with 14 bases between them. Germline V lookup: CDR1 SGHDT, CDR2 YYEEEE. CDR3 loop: CASSSLGRSTEAFF. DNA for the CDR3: TGTGCCAGCAGCTCGTTGGGGCGATCGACTGAAGCTTTCTTT. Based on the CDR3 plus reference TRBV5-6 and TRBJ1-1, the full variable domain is DAGVTQSPTHLIKTRGQQVTLRCSPKSGHDTVSWYQQALGQGPQFIFQYYEEEERQRGNFPDRFSGHQFPNYSSELNVNALLLGDSALYLCASSSLGRSTEAFFGQGTRLTVV.

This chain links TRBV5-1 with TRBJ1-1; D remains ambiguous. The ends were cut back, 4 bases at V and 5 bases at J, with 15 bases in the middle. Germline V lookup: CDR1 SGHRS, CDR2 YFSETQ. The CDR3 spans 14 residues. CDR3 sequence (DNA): TGCGCCAGCAGCGCTCGACTGGTGGGGACTGAAGCTTTCTTT. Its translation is CASSARLVGTEAFF.

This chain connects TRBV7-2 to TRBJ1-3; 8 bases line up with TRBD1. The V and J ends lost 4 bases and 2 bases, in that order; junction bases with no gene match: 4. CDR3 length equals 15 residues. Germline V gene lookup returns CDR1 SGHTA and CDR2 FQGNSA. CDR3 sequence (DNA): TGTGCCAGCAGCTCCGGGGACAGGCCTGGAAACACCATATATTTT. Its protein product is CASSSGDRPGNTIYF.

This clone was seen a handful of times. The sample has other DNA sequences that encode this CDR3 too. The CDR3 protein is CSVEGANTEAFF. The DNA of the CDR3 is TGCAGCGTTGAAGGAGCGAACACTGAAGCTTTCTTT. The chain is built from TRBV29-1 and TRBJ1-1, with D unresolved. The V and J ends lost 1 base and 1 base respectively, with 4 bases between them. This CDR3 region has 12 residues. CDR1 and CDR2 (germline): SQVTM, ANQGSEA.

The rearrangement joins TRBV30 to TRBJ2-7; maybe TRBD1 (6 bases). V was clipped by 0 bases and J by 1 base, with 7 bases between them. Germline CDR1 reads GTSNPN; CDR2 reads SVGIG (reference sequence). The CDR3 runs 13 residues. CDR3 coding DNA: TGTGCCTGGAGTGTGCAGGGGTCCTACGAGCAGTACTTC. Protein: CAWSVQGSYEQYF.

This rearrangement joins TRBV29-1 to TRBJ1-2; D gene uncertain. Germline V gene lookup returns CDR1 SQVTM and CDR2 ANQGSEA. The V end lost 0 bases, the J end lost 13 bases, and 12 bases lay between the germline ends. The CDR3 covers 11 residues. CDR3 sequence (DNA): TGCAGCGTTGAAGAACTCGGCGCAGCCACCTTC. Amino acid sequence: CSVEELGAATF.

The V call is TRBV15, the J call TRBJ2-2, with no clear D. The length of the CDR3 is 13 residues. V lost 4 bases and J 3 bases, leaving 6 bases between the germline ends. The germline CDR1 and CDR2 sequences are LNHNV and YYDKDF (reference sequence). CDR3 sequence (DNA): TGTGCCACCAGCATTGGGGACACCGGGGAGCTGTTTTTT. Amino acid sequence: CATSIGDTGELFF.

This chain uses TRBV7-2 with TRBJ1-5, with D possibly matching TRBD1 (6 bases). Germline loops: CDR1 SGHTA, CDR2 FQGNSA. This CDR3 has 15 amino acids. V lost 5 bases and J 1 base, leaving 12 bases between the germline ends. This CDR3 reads CASSQTGPSNQPQHF. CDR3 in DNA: TGTGCCAGCAGCCAAACAGGGCCCAGCAATCAGCCCCAGCATTTT.

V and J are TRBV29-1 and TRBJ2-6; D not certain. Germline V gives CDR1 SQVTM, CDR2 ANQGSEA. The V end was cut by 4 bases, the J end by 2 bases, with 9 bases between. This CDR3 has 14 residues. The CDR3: CSVAVGPGANVLTF. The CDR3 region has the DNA TGCAGCGTTGCGGTAGGGCCTGGGGCCAACGTCCTGACTTTC.

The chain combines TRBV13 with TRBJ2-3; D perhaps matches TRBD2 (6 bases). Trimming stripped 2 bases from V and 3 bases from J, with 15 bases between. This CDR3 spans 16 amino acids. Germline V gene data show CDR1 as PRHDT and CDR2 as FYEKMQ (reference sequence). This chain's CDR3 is CASSLYGGSGTDTQYF. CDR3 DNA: TGTGCCAGCAGCTTATACGGGGGAAGCGGGACAGATACGCAGTATTTT. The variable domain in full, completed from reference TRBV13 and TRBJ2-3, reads AAGVIQSPRHLIKEKRETATLKCYPIPRHDTVYWYQQGPGQDPQFLISFYEKMQSDKGSIPDRFSAQQFSDYHSELNMSSLELGDSALYFCASSLYGGSGTDTQYFGPGTRLTVL.

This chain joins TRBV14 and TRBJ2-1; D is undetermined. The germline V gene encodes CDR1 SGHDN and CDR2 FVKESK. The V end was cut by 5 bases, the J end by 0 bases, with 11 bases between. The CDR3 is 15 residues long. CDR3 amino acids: CASSVDIGSYNEQFF. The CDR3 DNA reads TGTGCCAGCAGCGTCGACATCGGCTCCTACAATGAGCAGTTCTTC.

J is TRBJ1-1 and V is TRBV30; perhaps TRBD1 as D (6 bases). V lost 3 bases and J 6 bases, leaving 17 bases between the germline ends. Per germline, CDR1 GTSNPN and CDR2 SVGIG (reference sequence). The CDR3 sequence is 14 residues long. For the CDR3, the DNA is TGTGCCTGGAGATCGAACAGGGCTTCGCCTGAAGCTTTCTTT. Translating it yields CAWRSNRASPEAFF.

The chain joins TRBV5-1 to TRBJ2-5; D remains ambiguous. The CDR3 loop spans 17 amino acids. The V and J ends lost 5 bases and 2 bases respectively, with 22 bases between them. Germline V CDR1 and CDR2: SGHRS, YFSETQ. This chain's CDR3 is CASRSGPGSLTQETQYF. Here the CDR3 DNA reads TGCGCCAGCAGGTCTGGGCCCGGATCCTTGACACAAGAGACCCAGTACTTC.

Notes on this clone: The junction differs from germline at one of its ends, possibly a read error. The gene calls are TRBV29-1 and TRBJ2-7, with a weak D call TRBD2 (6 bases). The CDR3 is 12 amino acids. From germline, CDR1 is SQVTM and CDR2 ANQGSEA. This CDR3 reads CSVRLGTASMNF. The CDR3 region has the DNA TGCAGCGTCAGACTGGGGACTGCGTCTATGAACTTC.